This T cell receptor beta chain derives from a study of cytomegalovirus exposure and HLA in healthy donors. Sequencing used immunoSEQ multiplex PCR; TCRdb keeps in-frame clones, though not all of them. The sample lists some 190,000 clones, about 83% occurring once. Germline-derived CDR1 and CDR2 are MNHNS and SASEGT. The CDR3 extends over 13 amino acids. The V segment lost 6 bases and the J segment 5 bases; nucleotides outside the gene matches: 3. The sequence came from a woman aged 18-29 years in good health and CMV-seronegative. The chain uses TRBV6-1 and TRBJ2-4; 8 bases match TRBD2. Material: PBMCs. CDR3 coding DNA: TGTGCCAGCAGGCCCGGGGGGGAAAACATTCAGTACTTC. This codes for CASRPGGENIQYF.